This TCR beta chain was found in a study of T cells in Graves' hyperthyroidism and ophthalmopathy. The study's findings and limits: Most clonotypes expanded in thyroid above 0.001 were likewise present in blood. A 13 V-J signature model discriminated ophthalmopathy versus stable hyperthyroidism.

The CDR3 covers 14 residues. Trimming cost V 10 bases and J 2 bases, with 14 bases left between them. Germline assignment: CDR1 SGHVS and CDR2 FQNEAQ. The investigators amplified TCR beta CDR3 regions from RNA transcripts. HTBI primers were the set used in a first-round RT-PCR of the TCR CDR3. TCRdb itself ran the multiplex PCR reads through MiXCR, one entry per CDR3 protein. The sample records 550,000 to 850,000 distinct CDR3 sequences, around 20% being singletons. As concerns this clonotype: Its antigen is currently unknown.

The sequence was collected from a woman in her forties or fifties with Graves' hyperthyroidism that later progressed to Graves' ophthalmopathy. Sequencing used blood. The V call is TRBV7-8, the J call TRBJ2-2, with D unclear. CDR3 loop: CATPPPLNTGELFF. CDR3 DNA sequence: TGTGCCACTCCCCCCCCCTTAAACACCGGGGAGCTGTTTTTT.